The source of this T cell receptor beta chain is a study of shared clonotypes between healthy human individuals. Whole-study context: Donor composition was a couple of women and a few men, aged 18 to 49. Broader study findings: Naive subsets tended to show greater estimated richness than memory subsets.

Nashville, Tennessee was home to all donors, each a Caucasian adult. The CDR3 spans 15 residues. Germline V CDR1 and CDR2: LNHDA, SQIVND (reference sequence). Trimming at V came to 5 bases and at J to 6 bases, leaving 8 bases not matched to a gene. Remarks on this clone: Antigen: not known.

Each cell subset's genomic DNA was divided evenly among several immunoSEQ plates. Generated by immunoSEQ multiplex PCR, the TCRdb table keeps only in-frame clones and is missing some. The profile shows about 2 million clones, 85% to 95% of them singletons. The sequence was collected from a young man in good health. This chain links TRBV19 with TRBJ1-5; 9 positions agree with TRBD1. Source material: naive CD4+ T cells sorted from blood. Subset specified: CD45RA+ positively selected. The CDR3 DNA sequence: TGTGCCAGTAGTTTGGACAGGGGAGGACGTCAGCCCCAGCATTTT. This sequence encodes CASSLDRGGRQPQHF.